The present TCR beta chain was sequenced within a study of identical twins. This clonotype was recorded at least ten times. Each CDR3 protein gets one entry after TCRdb re-called the 5' RACE reads with MiXCR. The table includes 510,000 or so distinct CDR3 sequences, approximately 14% detected once. CDR3 length: 14 amino acids. Trimming cost V 5 bases and J 4 bases, with 14 bases left between them. These data were likewise used in another study, on yellow fever vaccine responses in identical twins.

The chain employs TRBV12-3 or TRBV12-4 and TRBJ1-2; D ambiguous. The source of this sequence is a woman aged 18-29 years in good health. Sequencing was done on a sample of CD4+ T cells sorted from blood. The CDR3 reads CASSPLDGFYGYTF. For the CDR3, the DNA is TGTGCCAGCAGTCCCCTGGACGGATTCTATGGCTACACCTTC.